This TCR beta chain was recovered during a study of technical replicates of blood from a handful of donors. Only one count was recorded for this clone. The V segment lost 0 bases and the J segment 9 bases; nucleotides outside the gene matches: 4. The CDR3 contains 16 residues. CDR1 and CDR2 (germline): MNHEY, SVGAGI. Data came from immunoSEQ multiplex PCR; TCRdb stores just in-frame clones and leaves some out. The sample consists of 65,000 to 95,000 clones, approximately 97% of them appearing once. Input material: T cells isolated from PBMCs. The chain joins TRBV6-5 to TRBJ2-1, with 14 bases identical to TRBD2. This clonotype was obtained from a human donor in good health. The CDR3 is CASSYSWTSGGFEQFF. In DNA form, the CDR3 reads TGTGCCAGCAGTTACTCGTGGACTAGCGGGGGGTTTGAGCAGTTCTTC.